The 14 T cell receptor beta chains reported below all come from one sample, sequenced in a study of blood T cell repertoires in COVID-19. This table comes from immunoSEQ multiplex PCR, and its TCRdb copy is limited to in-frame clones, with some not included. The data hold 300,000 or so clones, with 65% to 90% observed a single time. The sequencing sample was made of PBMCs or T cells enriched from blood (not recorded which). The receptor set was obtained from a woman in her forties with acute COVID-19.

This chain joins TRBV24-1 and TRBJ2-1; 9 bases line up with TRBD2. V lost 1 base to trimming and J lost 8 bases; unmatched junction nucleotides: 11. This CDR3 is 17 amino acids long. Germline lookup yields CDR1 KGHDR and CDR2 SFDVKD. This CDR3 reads CATSDLVRSGSLYEQFF. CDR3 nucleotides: TGTGCCACCAGTGATTTAGTCCGTAGCGGGAGCCTATATGAGCAGTTCTTC.

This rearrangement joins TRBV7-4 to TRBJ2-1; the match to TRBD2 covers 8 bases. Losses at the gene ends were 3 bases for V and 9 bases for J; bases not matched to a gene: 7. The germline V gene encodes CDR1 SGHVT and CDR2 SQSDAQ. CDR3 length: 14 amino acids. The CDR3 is CASSFNGGASEQFF. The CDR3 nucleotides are TGTGCCAGCAGCTTTAACGGGGGGGCTTCTGAGCAGTTCTTC.

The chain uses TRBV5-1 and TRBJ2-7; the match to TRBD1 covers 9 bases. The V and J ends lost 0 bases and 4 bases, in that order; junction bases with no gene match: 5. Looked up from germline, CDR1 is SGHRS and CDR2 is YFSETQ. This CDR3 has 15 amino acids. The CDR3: CASSLATGGIYEQYF. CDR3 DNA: TGCGCCAGCAGCTTGGCCACAGGGGGCATATACGAGCAGTACTTC.

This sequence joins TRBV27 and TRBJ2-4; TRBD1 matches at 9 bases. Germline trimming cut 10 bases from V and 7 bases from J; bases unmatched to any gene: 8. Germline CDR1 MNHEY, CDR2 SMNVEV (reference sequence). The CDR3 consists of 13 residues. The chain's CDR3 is CATRGQGFNIQYF. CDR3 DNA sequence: TGTGCCACCCGAGGACAGGGGTTTAACATTCAGTACTTC.

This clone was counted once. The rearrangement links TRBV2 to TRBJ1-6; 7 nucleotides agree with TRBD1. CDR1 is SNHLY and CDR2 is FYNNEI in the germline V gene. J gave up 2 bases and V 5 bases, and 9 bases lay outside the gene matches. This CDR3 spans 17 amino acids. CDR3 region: CASSYVQGLTYNSPLHF. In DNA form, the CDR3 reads TGTGCCAGCAGTTACGTACAGGGGCTAACCTATAATTCACCCCTCCACTTT.

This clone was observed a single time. The CDR3 DNA follows: TGTGCCAGCAGTCTTGACAGGGGCGACTACAATGAGCAGTTCTTC. Protein: CASSLDRGDYNEQFF. This chain links TRBV6-5 with TRBJ2-1; 8 bases line up with TRBD1. Germline V CDR1 and CDR2: MNHEY, SVGAGI. Trimming cost V 5 bases and J 3 bases; bases outside gene matches: 6. The CDR3 is 15 amino acids.

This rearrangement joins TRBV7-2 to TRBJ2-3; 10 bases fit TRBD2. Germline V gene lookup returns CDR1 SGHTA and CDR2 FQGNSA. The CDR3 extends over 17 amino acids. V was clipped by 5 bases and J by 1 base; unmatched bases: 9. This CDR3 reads CASSPPGLAYRTDTQYF. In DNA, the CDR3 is TGTGCCAGCAGCCCTCCGGGACTAGCGTATCGCACAGATACGCAGTATTTT. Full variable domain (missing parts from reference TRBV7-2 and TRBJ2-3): GAGVSQSPSNKVTEKGKDVELRCDPISGHTALYWYRQSLGQGLEFLIYFQGNSAPDKSGLPSDRFSAERTGGSVSTLTIQRTQQEDSAVYLCASSPPGLAYRTDTQYFGPGTRLTVL.

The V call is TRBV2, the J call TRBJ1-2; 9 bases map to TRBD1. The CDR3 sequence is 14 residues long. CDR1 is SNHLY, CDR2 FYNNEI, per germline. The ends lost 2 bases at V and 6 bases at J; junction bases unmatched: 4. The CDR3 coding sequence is TGTGCCAGCAGTGAATCCGGGACAGGGAATGGCTACACCTTC. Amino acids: CASSESGTGNGYTF.

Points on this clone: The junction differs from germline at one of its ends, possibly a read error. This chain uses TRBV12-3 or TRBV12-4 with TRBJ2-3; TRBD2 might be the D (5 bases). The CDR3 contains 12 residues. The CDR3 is CASSRRVDSQYF. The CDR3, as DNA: TGTGCCAGCAGTAGGCGGGTAGATTCGCAGTATTTT.

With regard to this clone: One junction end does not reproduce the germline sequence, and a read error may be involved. The CDR3, as DNA: TGTGCCAGCAGCTTAGGCGGGGAAGAAAGAAAGGGTTTC. Translated: CASSLGGEERKGF. The chain couples TRBV7-9 to TRBJ2-7; possible D gene TRBD2, 6 bases. CDR1 is SEHNR, CDR2 FQNEAQ, per germline (reference sequence). CDR3 size: 13 residues. Combining the CDR3 with reference TRBV7-9 and TRBJ2-7 gives the whole variable domain DTGVSQNPRHKITKRGQNVTFRCDPISEHNRLYWYRQTLGQGPEFLTYFQNEAQLEKSRLLSDRFSAERPKGSFSTLEIQRTEQGDSAMYLCASSLGGEERKGFGPGTRLTVT.

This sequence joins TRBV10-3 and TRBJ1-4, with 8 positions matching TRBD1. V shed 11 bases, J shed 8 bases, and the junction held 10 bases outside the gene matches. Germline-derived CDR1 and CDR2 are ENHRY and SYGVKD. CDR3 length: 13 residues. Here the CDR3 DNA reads TGTGCCGCAAGACAGGGGAGAGAAGAAAAACTGTTTTTT. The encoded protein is CAARQGREEKLFF.

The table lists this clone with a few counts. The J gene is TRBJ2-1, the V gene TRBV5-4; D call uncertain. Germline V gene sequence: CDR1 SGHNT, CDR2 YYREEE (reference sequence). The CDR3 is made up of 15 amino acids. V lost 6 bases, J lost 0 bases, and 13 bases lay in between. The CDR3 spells CASTRLLSSYNEQFF. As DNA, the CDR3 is TGTGCCAGCACCCGACTCCTGAGCTCCTACAATGAGCAGTTCTTC.

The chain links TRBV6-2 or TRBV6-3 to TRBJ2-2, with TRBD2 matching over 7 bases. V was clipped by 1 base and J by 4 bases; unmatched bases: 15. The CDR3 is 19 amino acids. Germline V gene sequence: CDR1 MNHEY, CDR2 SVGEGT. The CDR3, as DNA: TGTGCCAGCAGTTACTTCTTACGGATCGGGGGGTTGAGCACCGGGGAGCTGTTTTTT. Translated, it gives CASSYFLRIGGLSTGELFF.

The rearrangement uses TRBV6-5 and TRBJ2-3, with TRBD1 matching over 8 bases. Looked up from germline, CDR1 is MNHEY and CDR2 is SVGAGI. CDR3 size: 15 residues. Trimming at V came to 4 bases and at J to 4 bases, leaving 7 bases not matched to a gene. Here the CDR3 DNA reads TGTGCCAGCAGTTCACCCGGACAGGGATCAGATACGCAGTATTTT. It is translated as CASSSPGQGSDTQYF.